Only a few counts were recorded for the clone carrying this TCR beta chain. V was clipped by 3 bases and J by 4 bases; unmatched bases: 16. This CDR3 contains 17 residues. Germline V CDR1 and CDR2: GTSNPN, SVGIG (reference sequence). The record originates from a study of blood T cell repertoires in COVID-19. Only in-frame clones appear in the TCRdb table, and some are missing; sequencing was by immunoSEQ multiplex PCR. The sample lists roughly 220,000 clones, over 80% occurring once. The chain combines TRBV30 with TRBJ1-1; 8 bases map to TRBD1. This sequence originates from a middle-aged woman who had recovered from COVID-19. Sequencing used PBMCs or T cells enriched from blood (not recorded which). CDR3 nucleotides: TGTGCCTGGAGGATGGGACTTCCAGGGGGCTTTGGCACTGAAGCTTTCTTT. Its translation: CAWRMGLPGGFGTEAFF.